This T cell receptor beta chain was sequenced during a study of blood T cell repertoires in COVID-19. Looked up from germline, CDR1 is SGHTA and CDR2 is FQGNSA. This CDR3 contains 14 residues. V gave up 4 bases and J gave up 9 bases, with 16 bases separating them. Sequencing used immunoSEQ multiplex PCR; TCRdb keeps in-frame clones, though not all of them. This table holds about 420,000 clones, around nine tenths found once. This TCR derives from a man aged 18 to 35 with COVID-19, enrolled during active disease. The chain joins TRBV7-2 to TRBJ2-1; no clear D. Sample: peripheral blood. CDR3 amino acids: CASSSPPRVTEQFF. CDR3 nucleotide sequence: TGTGCCAGCAGCTCCCCCCCCCGGGTGACTGAGCAGTTCTTC.